A single sample is the source of the 9 T cell receptor beta chains below, sequenced in a study of OX40 agonist ivuxolimab in advanced cancers. Profiling relied on immunoSEQ multiplex PCR, and the TCRdb table lists in-frame clones only, not all of them. The sample shows approximately 82,000 clones, 94% of them seen only once. The material was CD4+ or CD8+ T cells sorted from blood, obtained in a trial of the OX40 agonist ivuxolimab. The source of these receptors is an adult with an advanced solid tumor such as melanoma, head and neck, liver or kidney cancer.

The gene calls are TRBV19 and TRBJ2-1, with D perhaps matching TRBD1 or TRBD2 (6 bases each). CDR1 is LNHDA and CDR2 is SQIVND in the germline V gene (reference sequence). CDR3 size: 18 residues. Trimming stripped 3 bases from V and 5 bases from J, with 23 bases between. CDR3 sequence reads: CASSIGGPYDPIHNEQFF. The CDR3 DNA reads TGTGCCAGTAGTATTGGGGGGCCTTACGATCCGATCCACAATGAGCAGTTCTTC.

The chain has TRBV9 and TRBJ2-7, with 10 bases fitting TRBD1. V lost 3 bases to trimming and J lost 1 base; unmatched junction nucleotides: 4. The length of the CDR3 is 15 residues. Per germline, CDR1 SGDLS and CDR2 YYNGEE. CDR3 in DNA: TGTGCCAGCAGCGGAGAGGACAGGGGGTCCTACGAGCAGTACTTC. Translation gives CASSGEDRGSYEQYF.

The chain employs TRBV29-1 and TRBJ1-3; D gene uncertain. V was clipped by 6 bases and J by 1 base, with 10 bases between them. The CDR3 extends over 13 amino acids. Germline V gene sequence: CDR1 SQVTM, CDR2 ANQGSEA. The CDR3 sequence: CSVPTGSGNTIYF. As DNA, the CDR3 is TGCAGCGTCCCCACGGGGTCTGGAAACACCATATATTTT.

This chain joins TRBV10-3 and TRBJ2-3, with 11 bases fitting TRBD2. There are 15 residues in the CDR3. V gave up 7 bases and J gave up 3 bases; unmatched junction bases: 6. Per the germline V gene, CDR1 is ENHRY and CDR2 is SYGVKD. The CDR3 sequence: CAINPLAGETDTQYF. Here the CDR3 DNA reads TGTGCCATCAATCCACTAGCGGGGGAAACAGATACGCAGTATTTT.

The CDR3 coding sequence is TGTGCCAGTGATTCTATGACAGACTATGGCTACACCTTC. This codes for CASDSMTDYGYTF. V is TRBV19 and J is TRBJ1-2; D might be TRBD1 (5 bases). The germline CDR1 and CDR2 sequences are LNHDA and SQIVND (reference sequence). This CDR3 contains 13 residues. The germline V and J ends were trimmed by 8 bases and 3 bases, with 13 bases remaining between them. Variable domain in full (rest from reference TRBV19 and TRBJ1-2): DGGITQSPKYLFRKEGQNVTLSCEQNLNHDAMYWYRQDPGQGLRLIYYSQIVNDFQKGDIAEGYSVSREKKESFPLTVTSAQKNPTAFYLCASDSMTDYGYTFGSGTRLTVV.

This CDR3 is CASSVVGRAGVSDTQYF. CDR3 nucleotides: TGTGCCAGCAGCGTAGTCGGGCGAGCGGGAGTCTCAGATACGCAGTATTTT. The rearrangement links TRBV9 to TRBJ2-3, with 8 bases identical to TRBD2. This CDR3 has 17 amino acids. The trim removed 0 bases at V and 4 bases at J, leaving 10 bases unmatched. Germline CDR1 is SGDLS and CDR2 is YYNGEE.

The rearrangement uses TRBV5-4 and TRBJ1-1; perhaps TRBD1 as D (5 bases). Trimming removed 0 bases at V and 7 bases at J, with 13 bases between. Germline V gene data show CDR1 as SGHNT and CDR2 as YYREEE (reference sequence). The CDR3 has 14 amino acids. This CDR3 is CASSLGGQGLEAFF. CDR3 nucleotide sequence: TGTGCCAGCAGCTTGGGTGGGCAGGGACTTGAAGCTTTCTTT.

The chain recombines TRBV15 with TRBJ2-2, with 8 nucleotides matching TRBD2. Germline-derived CDR1 and CDR2 are LNHNV and YYDKDF (reference sequence). V gave up 4 bases and J gave up 3 bases; unmatched junction bases: 7. This CDR3 is built from 16 residues. The DNA of the CDR3 is TGTGCCACCAGCATTCCAGAGCGGGAGCACACCGGGGAGCTGTTTTTT. The encoded protein is CATSIPEREHTGELFF.

The sample holds one count of this clone. J is TRBJ1-2 and V is TRBV4-3; TRBD1 matches at 9 bases. Trimming cost V 1 base and J 0 bases; bases outside gene matches: 6. From germline, CDR1 is LGHNA and CDR2 YSLEER. The CDR3 extends over 17 amino acids. In nucleotides, the CDR3 is TGCGCCAGCAGCCAAGGGACAGGGGTCTGGGCTAACTATGGCTACACCTTC. It codes for CASSQGTGVWANYGYTF.